The 29 T cell receptor beta chains given below trace back to one sample, sequenced in a study of blood T cell repertoires in COVID-19. Generated by immunoSEQ multiplex PCR, the TCRdb table keeps only in-frame clones and is missing some. Counted here are about 300,000 clones, 65% to 90% occurring once; the ten biggest clones make up more than 9%. Input material: PBMCs or T cells enriched from blood (not recorded which). The receptor set was obtained from a woman under 30 who had recovered from COVID-19.

This chain connects TRBV5-6 to TRBJ1-4; D remains ambiguous. The length of the CDR3 is 15 residues. CDR1 and CDR2 (germline): SGHDT, YYEEEE. Trimming left V 4 bases short and J 4 bases short, with 14 bases between. CDR3 sequence: CASSHIRGSNEKLFF. Written as DNA, the CDR3 is TGTGCCAGCAGCCACATACGAGGGAGTAATGAAAAACTGTTTTTT.

The genes are TRBV30 and TRBJ1-2; TRBD1 is a possible D gene (6 bases). This CDR3 is 12 amino acids long. CDR1 is GTSNPN, CDR2 SVGIG, per germline (reference sequence). V was pared by 4 bases and J by 1 base, with 7 bases between. DNA of the CDR3: TGTGCCTGGAAACAGGGTAACTATGGCTACACCTTC. Its translation: CAWKQGNYGYTF.

This chain joins TRBV24-1 and TRBJ1-5, with D perhaps TRBD1 (6 bases). Trimming shortened V by 1 base and J by 13 bases, and 10 bases separated the two germline ends. Germline CDR1 reads KGHDR; CDR2 reads SFDVKD. This CDR3 comprises 12 residues. This CDR3 is CATSDFGQWQHF. CDR3 in DNA: TGTGCCACCAGTGATTTCGGACAGTGGCAGCATTTT.

The chain uses TRBV4-1 and TRBJ2-7, with D possibly TRBD2 on 6 matching bases. Trimming pared 0 bases from V and 7 bases from J, leaving 19 bases between. The CDR3 loop spans 16 amino acids. CDR1 is MGHRA and CDR2 is YSYEKL in the germline V gene. The CDR3 region has the DNA TGCGCCAGCAGCCAAGATCCGGGCGGAGGGCTAGTAGAGCAGTACTTC. Translation: CASSQDPGGGLVEQYF.

The rearrangement uses TRBV5-1 and TRBJ1-4, with 8 bases that match TRBD1. The junction had 4 bases not matched to a gene; V was cut back by 4 bases and J by 5 bases. CDR1 SGHRS and CDR2 YFSETQ come from the germline V gene. This CDR3 region has 14 residues. This CDR3 reads CASSAQGGNEKLFF. The CDR3 bases are TGCGCCAGCAGCGCACAGGGGGGAAATGAAAAACTGTTTTTT.

The chain links TRBV6-5 to TRBJ2-3, with TRBD1 matching over 7 bases. The germline CDR1 and CDR2 sequences are MNHEY and SVGAGI. The CDR3 is 15 amino acids. V lost 6 bases and J lost 2; bases outside the gene matches: 8. In DNA form, the CDR3 reads TGTGCCAGCAGCCCGAGACAGGGTACCACAGATACGCAGTATTTT. Translation gives CASSPRQGTTDTQYF.

The chain carries TRBV12-3 or TRBV12-4 and TRBJ2-7, with D perhaps TRBD2 (6 bases). CDR3 length equals 13 residues. V was trimmed by 6 bases and J by 2 bases, leaving 11 bases between them. Here the CDR3 reads CASRGTGPYEQYF. The CDR3 region has the DNA TGTGCCAGCAGAGGGACTGGGCCCTACGAGCAGTACTTC.

This clone was observed once. The chain recombines TRBV6-4 with TRBJ1-2; D is unclear. V shed 5 bases and J shed 7 bases, with 14 bases lying between them. Per the germline V gene, CDR1 is MRHNA and CDR2 is SNTAGT. The CDR3 is 13 residues long. The CDR3 here is CASSLGVGGGYTF. Here the CDR3 DNA reads TGTGCCAGCAGTTTAGGAGTTGGTGGTGGCTACACCTTC.

This chain's CDR3 is CASSMQGSTEAFF. In DNA, the CDR3 is TGTGCCAGTAGTATGCAGGGAAGTACTGAAGCTTTCTTT. The chain couples TRBV19 to TRBJ1-1, with a tentative D call TRBD1 (5 bases). Germline CDR1 reads LNHDA; CDR2 reads SQIVND (reference sequence). The CDR3 has 13 residues. Trimming removed 3 bases at V and 5 bases at J, with 10 bases between.

The rearrangement links TRBV5-1 to TRBJ1-4; no clear D gene. CDR1 SGHRS and CDR2 YFSETQ come from the germline V gene. The CDR3 is made up of 13 amino acids. V lost 6 bases to trimming and J lost 8 bases, with 14 bases between them. CDR3 amino acids: CASTEEGGEKLFF. For the CDR3, the DNA is TGCGCCAGCACAGAAGAAGGCGGGGAAAAACTGTTTTTT.

V is TRBV28 and J is TRBJ2-7; 9 bases map to TRBD1. This CDR3 has 14 residues. V shed 2 bases and J 5 bases; nucleotides not matched to a gene: 4. The V gene's germline CDR1 is MDHEN and CDR2 SYDVKM. CDR3 in amino acids: CASSLGTGSHEQYF. DNA of the CDR3: TGTGCCAGCAGTTTAGGGACAGGGTCCCACGAGCAGTACTTC.

This chain joins TRBV10-3 and TRBJ2-1; 7 nucleotides line up with TRBD2. This CDR3 comprises 14 residues. Germline CDR1 is ENHRY and CDR2 is SYGVKD. V trimming: 5 bases; J trimming: 5 bases; junction bases outside the gene matches: 6. The CDR3 bases are TGTGCCATCAGTAGGCCTAGCGGAGACAATGAGCAGTTCTTC. It encodes CAISRPSGDNEQFF.

The chain joins TRBV18 to TRBJ2-5; D is unclear. This CDR3 has 13 residues. Trimming left V 2 bases short and J 5 bases short, with 9 bases between. Germline V gene sequence: CDR1 KGHSH, CDR2 LQKENI. This chain's CDR3 is CASSPGHGETQYF. CDR3 nucleotide sequence: TGTGCCAGCTCACCAGGCCACGGGGAGACCCAGTACTTC.

The gene calls are TRBV7-6 and TRBJ2-2; TRBD2 might be the D (5 bases). The V end was cut by 1 base, the J end by 5 bases, with 14 bases between. The CDR3 covers 16 residues. Germline loops: CDR1 SGHVS, CDR2 FNYEAQ. The DNA for the CDR3 is TGTGCCAGCAGCTTAGTTGGAGGACTGCGGACCGGGGAGCTGTTTTTT. Translation: CASSLVGGLRTGELFF.

The J gene is TRBJ2-7, the V gene TRBV5-1; D may be TRBD1 (6 bases). This CDR3 has 16 amino acids. The V gene's germline CDR1 is SGHRS and CDR2 YFSETQ. V dropped 0 bases and J dropped 0 bases, with 13 bases sitting between them. In nucleotides, the CDR3 is TGCGCCAGCAGCTTGGATGGGGGCCTGAGCTCCTACGAGCAGTACTTC. Translating gives CASSLDGGLSSYEQYF.

This rearrangement joins TRBV6-5 to TRBJ1-4, with D tentatively TRBD1 (5 bases). Germline V gene data show CDR1 as MNHEY and CDR2 as SVGAGI. This CDR3 spans 15 amino acids. Trimming stripped 2 bases from V and 4 bases from J, with 11 bases between. The DNA for the CDR3 is TGTGCCAGCAGTTACCTTGACAGCTATAATGAAAAACTGTTTTTT. Translated: CASSYLDSYNEKLFF.

J is TRBJ2-7 and V is TRBV5-1; 10 bases are shared with TRBD2. The ends lost 0 bases at V and 3 bases at J; junction bases unmatched: 6. Germline CDR1 and CDR2: SGHRS and YFSETQ. This CDR3 contains 16 residues. The CDR3 loop is CASSLAEASGGYEQYF. The CDR3 DNA is TGCGCCAGCAGCTTGGCAGAGGCTAGCGGGGGCTACGAGCAGTACTTC.

CDR3 DNA sequence: TGTGCCAGCAGCTTGGGCGGCCTAGGCAATGAGCAGTTCTTC. Translated, it gives CASSLGGLGNEQFF. V gene TRBV5-4 combines with J gene TRBJ2-1; D is unclear. Germline V gene data show CDR1 as SGHNT and CDR2 as YYREEE (reference sequence). Trimming removed 0 bases at V and 6 bases at J, with 10 bases between. The CDR3 loop spans 14 amino acids.

This chain uses TRBV9 with TRBJ1-5, with TRBD1 matching over 7 bases. The CDR3 has 15 amino acids. The germline gives CDR1 SGDLS, CDR2 YYNGEE. Unmatched junction bases numbered 8, after V lost 3 bases and J lost 5 bases. The CDR3 coding sequence is TGTGCCAGCAGCGATGGACAGGTGATTGATCAGCCCCAGCATTTT. This sequence encodes CASSDGQVIDQPQHF.

This chain uses TRBV19 with TRBJ1-1; D might be TRBD1 (5 bases). This CDR3 spans 14 amino acids. The germline gives CDR1 LNHDA, CDR2 SQIVND (reference sequence). V lost 5 bases, J lost 4 bases, and 14 bases lay in between. The CDR3 DNA reads as TGTGCCAGTAGTTATCGGGGGTGGGGCACTGAAGCTTTCTTT. Its translation: CASSYRGWGTEAFF. Drawing the rest from reference TRBV19 and TRBJ1-1, the complete variable domain is DGGITQSPKYLFRKEGQNVTLSCEQNLNHDAMYWYRQDPGQGLRLIYYSQIVNDFQKGDIAEGYSVSREKKESFPLTVTSAQKNPTAFYLCASSYRGWGTEAFFGQGTRLTVV.

The chain combines TRBV19 with TRBJ2-1; no reliable D call. The CDR3 is 14 amino acids. Germline V gives CDR1 LNHDA, CDR2 SQIVND (reference sequence). The ends were cut back, 6 bases at V and 3 bases at J, with 12 bases in the middle. CDR3 loop: CASRTRQDYNEQFF. The CDR3 bases are TGTGCCAGTAGGACCCGCCAGGACTACAATGAGCAGTTCTTC.

This clone was observed a few times. The chain recombines TRBV6-5 with TRBJ1-2, with TRBD1 matching 7 bases. After removal of 10 bases from V and 8 bases from J, the junction contained 13 bases not matched to a gene. The CDR3 runs 13 residues. CDR1 and CDR2 (germline): MNHEY, SVGAGI. CDR3 protein: CATSSTGVRGYTF. CDR3 nucleotides: TGTGCCACGTCGTCCACAGGGGTGAGAGGCTACACCTTC.

The chain combines TRBV4-1 with TRBJ1-5; possibly TRBD1 for D (6 bases). Trimming shortened V by 5 bases and J by 1 base, and 9 bases separated the two germline ends. Germline CDR1 and CDR2: MGHRA and YSYEKL. The length of the CDR3 is 14 residues. The CDR3 loop reads CASSYRESNQPQHF. CDR3 bases: TGCGCCAGCAGCTACAGGGAAAGCAATCAGCCCCAGCATTTT.

The chain employs TRBV11-1 and TRBJ2-3, with 8 bases that match TRBD2. CDR1 SGHAT and CDR2 FQDESV come from the germline V gene (reference sequence). This CDR3 region has 16 residues. The junction had 11 bases not matched to a gene; V was cut back by 3 bases and J by 6 bases. The CDR3 DNA sequence: TGTGCCAGCAGCTTCACCGGGACTAGGGATACGGATACGCAGTATTTT. Amino acid sequence: CASSFTGTRDTDTQYF.

The chain employs TRBV9 and TRBJ2-5, with 9 bases aligning to TRBD2. CDR1 and CDR2 from the germline V gene are SGDLS and YYNGEE. J lost 5 bases, V lost 2 bases, and 10 bases had no gene match. The CDR3 contains 16 residues. CDR3 coding DNA: TGTGCCAGCAGCGTGGGGTTAGCGGGAGAATATGAGACCCAGTACTTC. This codes for CASSVGLAGEYETQYF.

The chain joins TRBV6-1 to TRBJ1-2, with TRBD1 as a possible D gene (5 bases). V was trimmed by 1 base and J by 3 bases, leaving 9 bases between them. CDR1 and CDR2 (germline): MNHNS, SASEGT. The CDR3 is 14 amino acids. The CDR3 DNA follows: TGTGCCAGCAGTGAAGACAGGATTGACTATGGCTACACCTTC. Translation gives CASSEDRIDYGYTF.

The chain is built from TRBV30 and TRBJ1-4; 10 nucleotides line up with TRBD1. This CDR3 comprises 13 residues. V trimming: 4 bases; J trimming: 10 bases; junction bases outside the gene matches: 6. The germline V gene encodes CDR1 GTSNPN and CDR2 SVGIG (reference sequence). The DNA for the CDR3 is TGTGCCTGGACCGGGACAGGGGTTGGAAAACTGTTTTTT. As protein: CAWTGTGVGKLFF.

J is TRBJ1-4 and V is TRBV19; unclear D gene. Germline V gene data show CDR1 as LNHDA and CDR2 as SQIVND (reference sequence). V lost 5 bases and J lost 1, with 8 bases in between. CDR3 size: 14 residues. The CDR3 DNA reads as TGTGCCAGTAGTGCGACACTAACTAATGAAAAACTGTTTTTT. This encodes CASSATLTNEKLFF. Full variable domain (outside the CDR3, taken from reference TRBV19 and TRBJ1-4): DGGITQSPKYLFRKEGQNVTLSCEQNLNHDAMYWYRQDPGQGLRLIYYSQIVNDFQKGDIAEGYSVSREKKESFPLTVTSAQKNPTAFYLCASSATLTNEKLFFGSGTQLSVL.

This chain links TRBV11-1 with TRBJ1-1, with 8 positions matching TRBD1. CDR3 length equals 15 residues. CDR1 is SGHAT and CDR2 is FQDESV in the germline V gene (reference sequence). The junction had 6 bases not matched to a gene; V was cut back by 2 bases and J by 4 bases. CDR3 nucleotide sequence: TGTGCCAGCAGCTTATCCAGGGGGCCCGGCACTGAAGCTTTCTTT. This sequence encodes CASSLSRGPGTEAFF.